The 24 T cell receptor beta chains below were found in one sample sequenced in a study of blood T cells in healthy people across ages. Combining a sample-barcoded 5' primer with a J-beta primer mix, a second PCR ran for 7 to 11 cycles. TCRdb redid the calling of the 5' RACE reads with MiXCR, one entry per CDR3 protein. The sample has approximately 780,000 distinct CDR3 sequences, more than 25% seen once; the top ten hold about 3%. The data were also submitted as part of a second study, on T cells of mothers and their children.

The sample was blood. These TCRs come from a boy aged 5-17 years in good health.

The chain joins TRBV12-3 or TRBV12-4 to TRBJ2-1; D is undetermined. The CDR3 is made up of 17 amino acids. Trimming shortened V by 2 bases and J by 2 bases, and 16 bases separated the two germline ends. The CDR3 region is CASSLSSLAAAYNEQFF. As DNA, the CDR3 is TGTGCCAGCAGTTTAAGCAGTTTGGCCGCGGCCTACAATGAGCAGTTCTTC.

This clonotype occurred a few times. As DNA, the CDR3 is TGTGCCAGCAGCCCCCGGACTAGCGGGGTAGGGAACGAGCAGTACTTC. It specifies CASSPRTSGVGNEQYF. The gene calls are TRBV7-8 and TRBJ2-7, with TRBD2 identical over 12 bases. With 5 bases clipped from V and 5 bases from J, the junction kept 10 bases outside the gene matches. There are 16 residues in the CDR3. Germline values: CDR1 SGHVS, CDR2 FQNEAQ.

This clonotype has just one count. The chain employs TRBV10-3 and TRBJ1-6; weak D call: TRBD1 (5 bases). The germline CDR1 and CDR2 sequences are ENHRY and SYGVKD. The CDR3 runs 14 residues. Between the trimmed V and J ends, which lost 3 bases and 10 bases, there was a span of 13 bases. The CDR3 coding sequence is TGTGCCATCAGTGACCGTCGGACACAGTCACCCCTCCACTTT. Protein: CAISDRRTQSPLHF.

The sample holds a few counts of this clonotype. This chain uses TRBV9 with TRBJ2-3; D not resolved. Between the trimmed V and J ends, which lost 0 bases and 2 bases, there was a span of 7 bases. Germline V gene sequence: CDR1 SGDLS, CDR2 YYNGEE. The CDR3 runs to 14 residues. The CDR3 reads CASSVARDTDTQYF. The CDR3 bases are TGTGCCAGCAGCGTAGCGCGCGACACAGATACGCAGTATTTT.

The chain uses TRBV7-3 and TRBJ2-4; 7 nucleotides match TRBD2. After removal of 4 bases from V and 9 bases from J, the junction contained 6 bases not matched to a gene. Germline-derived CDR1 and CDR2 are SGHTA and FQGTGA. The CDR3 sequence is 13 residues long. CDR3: CASSWGGAGIQYF. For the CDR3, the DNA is TGTGCCAGCAGCTGGGGAGGGGCCGGCATTCAGTACTTC. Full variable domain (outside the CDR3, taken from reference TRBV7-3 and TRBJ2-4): GAGVSQTPSNKVTEKGKYVELRCDPISGHTALYWYRQSLGQGPEFLIYFQGTGAADDSGLPNDRFFAVRPEGSVSTLKIQRTERGDSAVYLCASSWGGAGIQYFGAGTRLSVL.

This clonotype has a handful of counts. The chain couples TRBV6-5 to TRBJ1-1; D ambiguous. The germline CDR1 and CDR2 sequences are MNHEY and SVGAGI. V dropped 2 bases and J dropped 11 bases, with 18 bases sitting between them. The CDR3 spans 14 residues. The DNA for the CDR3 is TGTGCCAGCAGTTACCGAGGACGCTTCGAGTGGGCTTTCTTT. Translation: CASSYRGRFEWAFF.

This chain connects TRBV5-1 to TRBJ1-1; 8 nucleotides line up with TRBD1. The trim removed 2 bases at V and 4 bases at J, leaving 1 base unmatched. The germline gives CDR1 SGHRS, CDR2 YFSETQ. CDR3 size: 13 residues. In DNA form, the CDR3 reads TGCGCCAGCAGCTTTGGGACAGGCACTGAAGCTTTCTTT. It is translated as CASSFGTGTEAFF.

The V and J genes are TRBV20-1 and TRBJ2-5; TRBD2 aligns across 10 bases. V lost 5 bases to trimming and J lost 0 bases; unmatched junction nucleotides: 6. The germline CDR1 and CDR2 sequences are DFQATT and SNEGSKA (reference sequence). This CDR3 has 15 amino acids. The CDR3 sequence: CSADLAGGYQETQYF. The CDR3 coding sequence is TGCAGTGCTGACTTAGCGGGGGGATACCAAGAGACCCAGTACTTC.

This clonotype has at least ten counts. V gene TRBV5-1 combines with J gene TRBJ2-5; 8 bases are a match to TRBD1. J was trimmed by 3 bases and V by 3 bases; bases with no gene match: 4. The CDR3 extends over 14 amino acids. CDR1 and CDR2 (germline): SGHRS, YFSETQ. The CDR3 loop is CASSYQGAEETQYF. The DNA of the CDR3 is TGCGCCAGCAGCTACCAGGGGGCTGAAGAGACCCAGTACTTC.

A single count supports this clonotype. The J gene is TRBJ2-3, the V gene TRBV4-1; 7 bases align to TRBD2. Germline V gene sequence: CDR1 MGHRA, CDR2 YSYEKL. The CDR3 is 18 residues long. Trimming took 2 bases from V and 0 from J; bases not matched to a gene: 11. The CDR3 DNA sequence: TGCGCCAGCAGCCAAAGGGGCGGGGGTGCCCCTAGCACAGATACGCAGTATTTT. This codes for CASSQRGGGAPSTDTQYF.

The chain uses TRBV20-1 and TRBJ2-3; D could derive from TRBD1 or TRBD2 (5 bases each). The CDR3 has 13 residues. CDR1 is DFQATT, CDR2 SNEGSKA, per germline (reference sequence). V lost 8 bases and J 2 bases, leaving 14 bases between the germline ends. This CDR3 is CSPSGHSTDTQYF. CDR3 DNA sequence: TGCAGTCCTTCGGGGCATTCCACAGATACGCAGTATTTT.

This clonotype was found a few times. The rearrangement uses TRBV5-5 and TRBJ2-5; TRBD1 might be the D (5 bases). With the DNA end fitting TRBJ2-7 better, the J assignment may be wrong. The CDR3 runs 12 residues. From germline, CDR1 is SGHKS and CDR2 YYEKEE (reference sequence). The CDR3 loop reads CASRARDYEQYF. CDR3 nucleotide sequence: TGTGCCAGCAGGGCCAGGGATTACGAGCAGTACTTC.

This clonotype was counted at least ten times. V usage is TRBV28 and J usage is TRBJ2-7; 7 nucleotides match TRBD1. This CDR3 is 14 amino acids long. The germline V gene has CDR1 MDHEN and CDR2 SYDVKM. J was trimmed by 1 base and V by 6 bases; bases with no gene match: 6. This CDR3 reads CASRGQASSYEQYF. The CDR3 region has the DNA TGTGCCAGCAGAGGACAGGCGTCATCCTACGAGCAGTACTTC.

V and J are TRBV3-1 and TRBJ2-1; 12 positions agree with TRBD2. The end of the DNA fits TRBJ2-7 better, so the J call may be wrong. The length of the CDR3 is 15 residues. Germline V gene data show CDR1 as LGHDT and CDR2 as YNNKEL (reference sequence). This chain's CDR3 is CASSQLAGGPGEQYF. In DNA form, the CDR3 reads TGTGCCAGCAGCCAACTAGCGGGGGGGCCGGGAGAGCAGTACTTC.

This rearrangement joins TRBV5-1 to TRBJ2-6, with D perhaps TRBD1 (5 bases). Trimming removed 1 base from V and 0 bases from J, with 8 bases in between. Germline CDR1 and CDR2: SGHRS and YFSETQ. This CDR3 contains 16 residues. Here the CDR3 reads CASSLRGLSGANVLTF. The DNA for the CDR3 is TGCGCCAGCAGCTTGAGGGGCCTCTCTGGGGCCAACGTCCTGACTTTC.

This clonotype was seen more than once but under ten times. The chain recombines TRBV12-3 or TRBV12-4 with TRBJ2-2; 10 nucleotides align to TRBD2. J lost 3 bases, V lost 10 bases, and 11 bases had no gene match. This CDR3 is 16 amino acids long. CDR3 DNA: TGTGCCATTCGACTAGCGGGTGCCCGGGACACCGGGGAGCTGTTTTTT. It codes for CAIRLAGARDTGELFF.

The CDR3 reads CASSRGVSTDTQYF. The CDR3 nucleotides read TGTGCCAGCAGTCGAGGGGTCTCCACAGATACGCAGTATTTT. V gene TRBV6-5 combines with J gene TRBJ2-3; D possibly uses TRBD1 or TRBD2 (5 bases each). The CDR3 loop spans 14 amino acids. CDR1 is MNHEY and CDR2 is SVGAGI in the germline V gene. Trimming stripped 5 bases from V and 2 bases from J, with 11 bases between.

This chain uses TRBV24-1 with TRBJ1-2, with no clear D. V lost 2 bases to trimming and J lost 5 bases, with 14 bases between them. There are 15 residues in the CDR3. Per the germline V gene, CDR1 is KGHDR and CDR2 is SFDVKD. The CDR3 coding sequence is TGTGCCACCAGTGATTCGGGTCCCTTTGGGTATGGCTACACCTTC. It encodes CATSDSGPFGYGYTF.

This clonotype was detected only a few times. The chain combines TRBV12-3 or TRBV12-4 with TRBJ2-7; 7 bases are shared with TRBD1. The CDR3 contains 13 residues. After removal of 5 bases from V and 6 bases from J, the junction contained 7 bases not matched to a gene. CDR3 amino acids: CASSQTGNIEQYF. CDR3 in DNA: TGTGCCAGCAGTCAGACAGGGAATATCGAGCAGTACTTC.

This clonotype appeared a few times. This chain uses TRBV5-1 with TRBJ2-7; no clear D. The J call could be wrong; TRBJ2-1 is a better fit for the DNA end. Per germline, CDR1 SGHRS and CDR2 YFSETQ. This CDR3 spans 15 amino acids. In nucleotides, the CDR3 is TGCGCCAGCAGAATTGTTTCCGGGCTGGGCAATGAGCAGTTCTTC. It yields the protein CASRIVSGLGNEQFF.

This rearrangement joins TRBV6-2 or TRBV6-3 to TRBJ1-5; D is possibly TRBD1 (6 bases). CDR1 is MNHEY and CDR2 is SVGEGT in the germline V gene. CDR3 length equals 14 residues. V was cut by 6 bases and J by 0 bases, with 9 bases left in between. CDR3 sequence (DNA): TGTGCCAGCAGATCAGGGGTTAGCAATCAGCCCCAGCATTTT. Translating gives CASRSGVSNQPQHF.

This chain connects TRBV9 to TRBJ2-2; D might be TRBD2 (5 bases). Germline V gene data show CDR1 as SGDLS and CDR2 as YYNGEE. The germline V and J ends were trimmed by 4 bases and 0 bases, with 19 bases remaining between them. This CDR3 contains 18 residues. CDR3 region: CASSLSVRTHANTGELFF. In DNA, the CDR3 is TGTGCCAGCAGCTTATCAGTTAGGACTCACGCGAACACCGGGGAGCTGTTTTTT.

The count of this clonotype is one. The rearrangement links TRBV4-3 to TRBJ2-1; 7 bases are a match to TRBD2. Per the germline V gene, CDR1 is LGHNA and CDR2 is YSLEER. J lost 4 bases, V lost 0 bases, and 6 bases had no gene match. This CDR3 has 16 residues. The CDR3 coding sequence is TGCGCCAGCAGCCAAGAACCAGCGGGAAGGTACAATGAGCAGTTCTTC. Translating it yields CASSQEPAGRYNEQFF.

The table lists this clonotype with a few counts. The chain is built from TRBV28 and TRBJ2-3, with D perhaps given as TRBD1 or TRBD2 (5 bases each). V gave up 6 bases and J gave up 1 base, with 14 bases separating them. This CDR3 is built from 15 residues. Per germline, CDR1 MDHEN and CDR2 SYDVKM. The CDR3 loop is CASSPPLGGTDTQYF. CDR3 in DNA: TGTGCCAGCAGCCCTCCCCTGGGGGGCACAGATACGCAGTATTTT. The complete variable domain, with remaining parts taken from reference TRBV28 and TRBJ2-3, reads DVKVTQSSRYLVKRTGEKVFLECVQDMDHENMFWYRQDPGLGLRLIYFSYDVKMKEKGDIPEGYSVSREKKERFSLILESASTNQTSMYLCASSPPLGGTDTQYFGPGTRLTVL.